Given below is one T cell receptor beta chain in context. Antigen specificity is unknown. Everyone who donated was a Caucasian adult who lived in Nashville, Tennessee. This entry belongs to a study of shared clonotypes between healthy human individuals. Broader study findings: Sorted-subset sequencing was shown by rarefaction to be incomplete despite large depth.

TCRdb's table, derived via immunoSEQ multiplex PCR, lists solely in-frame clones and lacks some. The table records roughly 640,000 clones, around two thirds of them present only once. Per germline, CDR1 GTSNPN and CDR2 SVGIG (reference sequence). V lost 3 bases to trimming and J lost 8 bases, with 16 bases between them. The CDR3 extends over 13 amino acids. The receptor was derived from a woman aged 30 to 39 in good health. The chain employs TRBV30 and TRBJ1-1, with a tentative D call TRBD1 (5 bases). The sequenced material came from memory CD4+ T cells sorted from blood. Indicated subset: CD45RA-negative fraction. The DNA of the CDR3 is TGTGCCTGGAGGGGGGTAGCGGCAGCCGAAGCTTTCTTT. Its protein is CAWRGVAAAEAFF.